Given below is one T cell receptor beta chain in context. The CDR3 spans 14 residues. Per germline, CDR1 SGHAT and CDR2 FQNNGV. The V end was cut by 5 bases, the J end by 3 bases, with 13 bases between. This entry belongs to a study of cytomegalovirus exposure and HLA in healthy donors. Use of 60 Vbeta and 13 Jbeta primers characterized the PCR. Assay used: immunoSEQ multiplex PCR; TCRdb lists only in-frame clones, some missing. In the table there are over 150,000 clones, about 75% of which are singletons. Sequencing used PBMCs. The clonotype comes from a male donor in good health and CMV-seronegative. This chain joins TRBV11-2 and TRBJ1-1, with unresolved D. The CDR3 spells CASSGLREDTEAFF. CDR3 nucleotides: TGTGCCAGCAGCGGGTTGAGGGAGGACACTGAAGCTTTCTTT.